The sequence of this T cell receptor beta chain was determined in a study of human T cells and chemical hapten exposure. The study's findings and limits: Controls formed significantly fewer large CDR3 similarity clusters than expanded TCRs did. TCRs exceeding 1 in 1000 frequency stayed unchanged with DPC sensitization. Expanded TCR counts at PT1 were positively correlated with the patch test score.

As regards this clonotype: Its antigen is not identified.

V was clipped by 0 bases and J by 5 bases, with 10 bases between them. There are 14 residues in the CDR3. Germline CDR1 MNHEY, CDR2 SVGAGI. For the library, individual cDNA molecules each received unique molecular identifiers. TCRdb re-derived calls from the RACE reads in MiXCR, one entry per CDR3 protein. The table shows about 190,000 distinct CDR3 sequences, with roughly a quarter occurring only once. The sample's time point: patch test 3, about 24 weeks after DPC sensitization. Regarding treatment: therapeutic diphenylcyclopropenone sensitization with weekly scalp DPC. The sequence came from a woman in her forties with alopecia areata. Some clones in this sample may be carry-over from other donors' samples. This chain uses TRBV6-5 with TRBJ2-5; possibly TRBD1 for D (6 bases). Here the sequenced sample was whole blood, taken in connection with sensitization to the hapten diphenylcyclopropenone (DPC). The DNA of the CDR3 is TGTGCCAGCAGTTACTCACAGGGCCGGGAGACCCAGTACTTC. It yields the protein CASSYSQGRETQYF.